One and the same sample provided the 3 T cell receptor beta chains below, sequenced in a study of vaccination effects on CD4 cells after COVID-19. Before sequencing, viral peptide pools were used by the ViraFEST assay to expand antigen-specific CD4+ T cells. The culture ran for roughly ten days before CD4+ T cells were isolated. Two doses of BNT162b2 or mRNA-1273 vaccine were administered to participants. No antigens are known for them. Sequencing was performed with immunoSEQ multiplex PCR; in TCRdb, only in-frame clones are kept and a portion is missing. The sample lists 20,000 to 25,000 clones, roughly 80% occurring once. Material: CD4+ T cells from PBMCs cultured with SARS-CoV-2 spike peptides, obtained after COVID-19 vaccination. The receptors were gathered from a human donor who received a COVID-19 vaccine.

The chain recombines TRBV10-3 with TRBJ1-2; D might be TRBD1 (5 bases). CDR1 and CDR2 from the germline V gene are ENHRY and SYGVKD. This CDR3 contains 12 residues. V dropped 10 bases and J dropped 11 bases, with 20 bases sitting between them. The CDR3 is CASTNPGLGYTF. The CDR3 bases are TGTGCCAGCACAAATCCAGGGTTGGGATACACCTTC.

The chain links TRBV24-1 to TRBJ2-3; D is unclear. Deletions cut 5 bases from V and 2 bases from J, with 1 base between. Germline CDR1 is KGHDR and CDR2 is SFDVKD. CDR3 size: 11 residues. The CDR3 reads CATSVTDTQYF. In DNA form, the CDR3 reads TGTGCCACCAGTGTCACAGATACGCAGTATTTT.

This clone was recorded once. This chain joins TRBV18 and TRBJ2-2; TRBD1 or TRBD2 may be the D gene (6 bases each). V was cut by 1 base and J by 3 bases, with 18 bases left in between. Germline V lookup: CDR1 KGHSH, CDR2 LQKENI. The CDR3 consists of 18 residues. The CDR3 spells CASSPHMLGGADTGELFF. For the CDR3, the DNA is TGTGCCAGCTCACCACATATGCTGGGGGGCGCGGACACCGGGGAGCTGTTTTTT.